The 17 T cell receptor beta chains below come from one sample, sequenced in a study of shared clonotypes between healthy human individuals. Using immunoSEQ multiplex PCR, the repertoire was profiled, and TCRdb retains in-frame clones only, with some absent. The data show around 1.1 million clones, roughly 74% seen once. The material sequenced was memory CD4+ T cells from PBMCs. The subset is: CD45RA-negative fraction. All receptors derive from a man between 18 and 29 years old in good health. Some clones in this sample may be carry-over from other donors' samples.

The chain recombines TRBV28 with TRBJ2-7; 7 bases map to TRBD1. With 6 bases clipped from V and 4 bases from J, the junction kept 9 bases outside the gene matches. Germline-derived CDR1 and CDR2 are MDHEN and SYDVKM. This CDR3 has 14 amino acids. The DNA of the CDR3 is TGTGCCAGCAGCGACCCTACAGGGGTTTACGAGCAGTACTTC. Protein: CASSDPTGVYEQYF.

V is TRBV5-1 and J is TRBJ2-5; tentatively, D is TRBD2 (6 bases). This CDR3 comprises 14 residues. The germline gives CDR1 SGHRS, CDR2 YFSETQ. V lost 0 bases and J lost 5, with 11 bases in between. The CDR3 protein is CASSLGGAQETQYF. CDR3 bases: TGCGCCAGCAGCTTGGGCGGGGCCCAGGAGACCCAGTACTTC.

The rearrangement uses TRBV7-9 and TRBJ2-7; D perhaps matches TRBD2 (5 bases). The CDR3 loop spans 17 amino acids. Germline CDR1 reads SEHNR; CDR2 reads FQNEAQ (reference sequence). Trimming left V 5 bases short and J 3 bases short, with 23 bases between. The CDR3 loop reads CASSPTRTAGVYYEQYF. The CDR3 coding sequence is TGTGCCAGCAGCCCCACCCGGACGGCGGGCGTTTACTACGAGCAGTACTTC.

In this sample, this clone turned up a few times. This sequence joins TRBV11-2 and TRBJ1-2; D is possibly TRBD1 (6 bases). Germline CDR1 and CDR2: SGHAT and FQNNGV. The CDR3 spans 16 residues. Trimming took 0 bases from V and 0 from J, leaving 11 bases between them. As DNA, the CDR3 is TGTGCCAGCAGCTTAGAACTGGACAGAGCTAACTATGGCTACACCTTC. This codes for CASSLELDRANYGYTF.

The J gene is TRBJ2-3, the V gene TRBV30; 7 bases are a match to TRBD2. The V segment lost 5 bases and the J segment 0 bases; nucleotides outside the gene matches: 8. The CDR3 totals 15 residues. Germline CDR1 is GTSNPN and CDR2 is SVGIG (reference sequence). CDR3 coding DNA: TGTGCCTGGGGGCTTAGCGGGTGGAGCACAGATACGCAGTATTTT. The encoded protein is CAWGLSGWSTDTQYF.

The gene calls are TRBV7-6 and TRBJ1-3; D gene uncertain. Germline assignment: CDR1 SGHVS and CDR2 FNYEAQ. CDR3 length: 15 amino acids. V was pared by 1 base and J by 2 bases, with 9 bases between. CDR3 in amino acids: CASSLVPDAGNTIYF. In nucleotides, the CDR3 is TGTGCCAGCAGCTTAGTCCCAGACGCTGGAAACACCATATATTTT. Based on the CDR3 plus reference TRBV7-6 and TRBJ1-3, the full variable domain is GAGVSQSPRYKVTKRGQDVALRCDPISGHVSLYWYRQALGQGPEFLTYFNYEAQQDKSGLPNDRFSAERPEGSISTLTIQRTEQRDSAMYRCASSLVPDAGNTIYFGEGSWLTVV.

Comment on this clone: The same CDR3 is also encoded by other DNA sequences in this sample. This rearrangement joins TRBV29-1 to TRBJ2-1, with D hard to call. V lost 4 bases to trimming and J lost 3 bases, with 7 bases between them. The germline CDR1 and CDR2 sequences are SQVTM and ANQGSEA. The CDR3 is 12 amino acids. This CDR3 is CSVGGIYNEQFF. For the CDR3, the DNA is TGCAGCGTTGGAGGTATCTACAATGAGCAGTTCTTC.

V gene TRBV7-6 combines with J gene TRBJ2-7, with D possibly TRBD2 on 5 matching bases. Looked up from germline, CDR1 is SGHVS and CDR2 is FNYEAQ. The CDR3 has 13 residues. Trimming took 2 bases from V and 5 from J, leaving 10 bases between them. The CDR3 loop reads CASSLLGSDEQYF. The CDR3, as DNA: TGTGCCAGCAGCTTATTGGGTAGCGACGAGCAGTACTTC.

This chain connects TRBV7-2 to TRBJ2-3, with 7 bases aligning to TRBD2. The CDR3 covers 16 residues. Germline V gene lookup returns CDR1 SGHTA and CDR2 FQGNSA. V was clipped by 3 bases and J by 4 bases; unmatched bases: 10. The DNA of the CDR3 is TGTGCCAGCAGCTTCCGAAGGGCGGGAGCGTCAGATACGCAGTATTTT. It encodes CASSFRRAGASDTQYF. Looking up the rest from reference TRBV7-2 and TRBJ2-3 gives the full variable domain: GAGVSQSPSNKVTEKGKDVELRCDPISGHTALYWYRQSLGQGLEFLIYFQGNSAPDKSGLPSDRFSAERTGGSVSTLTIQRTQQEDSAVYLCASSFRRAGASDTQYFGPGTRLTVL.

The CDR3 region has the DNA TGCGCCAGCAGCCTTGGGACTAGCGCGTATTACAATGAGCAGTTCTTC. As protein: CASSLGTSAYYNEQFF. V usage is TRBV5-1 and J usage is TRBJ2-1; 10 bases are shared with TRBD2. The V segment lost 4 bases and the J segment 4 bases; nucleotides outside the gene matches: 8. The CDR3 totals 16 residues. Germline assignment: CDR1 SGHRS and CDR2 YFSETQ.

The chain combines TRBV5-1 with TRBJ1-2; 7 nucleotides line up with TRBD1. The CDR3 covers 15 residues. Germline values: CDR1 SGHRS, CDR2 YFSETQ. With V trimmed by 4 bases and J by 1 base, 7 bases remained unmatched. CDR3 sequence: CASSRTGEGNYGYTF. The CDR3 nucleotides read TGCGCCAGCAGCAGAACAGGGGAGGGTAACTATGGCTACACCTTC.

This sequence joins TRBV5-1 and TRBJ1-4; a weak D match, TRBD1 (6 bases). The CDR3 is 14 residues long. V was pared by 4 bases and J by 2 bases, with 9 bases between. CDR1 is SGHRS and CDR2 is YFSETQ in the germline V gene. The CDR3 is CASSPQGTNEKLFF. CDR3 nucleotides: TGCGCCAGCAGCCCTCAGGGGACTAATGAAAAACTGTTTTTT. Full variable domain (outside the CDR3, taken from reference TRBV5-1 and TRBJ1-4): KAGVTQTPRYLIKTRGQQVTLSCSPISGHRSVSWYQQTPGQGLQFLFEYFSETQRNKGNFPGRFSGRQFSNSRSEMNVSTLELGDSALYLCASSPQGTNEKLFFGSGTQLSVL.

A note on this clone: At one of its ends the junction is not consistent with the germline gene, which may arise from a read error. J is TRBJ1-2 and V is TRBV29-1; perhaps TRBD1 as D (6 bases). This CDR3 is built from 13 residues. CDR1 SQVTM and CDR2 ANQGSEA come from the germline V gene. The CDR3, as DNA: TGCAGCGTTGAACTCAGGGACCTCGGGGGCTACGCCTTC. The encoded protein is CSVELRDLGGYAF.

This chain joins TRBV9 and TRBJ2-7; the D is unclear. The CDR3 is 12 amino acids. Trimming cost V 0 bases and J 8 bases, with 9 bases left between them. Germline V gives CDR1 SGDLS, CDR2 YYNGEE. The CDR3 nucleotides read TGTGCCAGCAGCGTAGACGACGTTAAGCAGTACTTC. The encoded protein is CASSVDDVKQYF.

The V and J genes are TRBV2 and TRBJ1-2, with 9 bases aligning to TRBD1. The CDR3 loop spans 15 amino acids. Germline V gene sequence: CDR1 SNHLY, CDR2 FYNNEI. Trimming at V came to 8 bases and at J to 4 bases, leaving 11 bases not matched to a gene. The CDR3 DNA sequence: TGTGCCAGCCTCAAGGGGACAGGGCGCTCCTATGGCTACACCTTC. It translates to CASLKGTGRSYGYTF.

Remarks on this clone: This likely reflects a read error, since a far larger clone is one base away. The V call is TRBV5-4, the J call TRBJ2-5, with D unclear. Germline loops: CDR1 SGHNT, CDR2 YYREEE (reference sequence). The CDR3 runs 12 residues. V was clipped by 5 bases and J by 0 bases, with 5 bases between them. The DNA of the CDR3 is TGTGCCAGCAGTTCGTACCAAGAGACCCAGTACTTC. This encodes CASSSYQETQYF.

Here the CDR3 DNA reads TGTGCCAGCACCCAGACAGGATCGAACTATGGCTACACCTTC. This sequence encodes CASTQTGSNYGYTF. This chain uses TRBV6-4 with TRBJ1-2, with D possibly TRBD1 on 6 matching bases. Germline CDR1 reads MRHNA; CDR2 reads SNTAGT. This CDR3 is built from 14 residues. Trimming pared 7 bases from V and 2 bases from J, leaving 14 bases between.